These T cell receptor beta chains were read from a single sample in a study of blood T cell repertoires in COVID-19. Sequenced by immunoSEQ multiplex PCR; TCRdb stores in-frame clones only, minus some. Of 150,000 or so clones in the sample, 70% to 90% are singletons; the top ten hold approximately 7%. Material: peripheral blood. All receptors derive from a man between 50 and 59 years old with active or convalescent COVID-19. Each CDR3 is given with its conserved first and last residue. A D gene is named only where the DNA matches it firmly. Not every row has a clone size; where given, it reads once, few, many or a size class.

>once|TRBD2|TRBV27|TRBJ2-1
CASSLGRGGVAGVREQFF
TGTGCCAGCAGTCTTGGCCGCGGGGGGGTAGCGGGAGTACGTGAGCAGTTCTTC
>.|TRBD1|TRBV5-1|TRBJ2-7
CASSIAGTGVNEQYF
TGCGCCAGCAGCATCGCCGGGACAGGGGTCAACGAGCAGTACTTC
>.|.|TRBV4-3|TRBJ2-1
CASSQAGGGRMEQFF
TGCGCCAGCAGCCAAGCCGGCGGGGGCAGGATGGAGCAGTTCTTC
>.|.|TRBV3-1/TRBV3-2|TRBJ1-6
CASSQKDRAPLHF
TGTGCCAGCAGCCAAAAAGACAGAGCACCCCTCCACTTT
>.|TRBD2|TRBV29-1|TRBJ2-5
CSYGGGGQETQYF
TGCAGCTACGGGGGGGGTGGACAAGAGACCCAGTACTTC
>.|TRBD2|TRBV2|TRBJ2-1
CASVGLAYSGEQFF
TGTGCCAGCGTGGGACTAGCGTACAGTGGTGAGCAGTTCTTC
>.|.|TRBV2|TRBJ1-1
CASSTGNTEAFF
TGTGCCAGCAGTACAGGGAACACTGAAGCTTTCTTT
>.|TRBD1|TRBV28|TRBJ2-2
CASRSTGGNTGELFF
TGTGCCAGCAGGTCTACAGGGGGGAACACCGGGGAGCTGTTTTTT
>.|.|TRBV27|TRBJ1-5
CASSSEYSNQPQHF
TGTGCCAGCAGTTCAGAATATAGCAATCAGCCCCAGCATTTT
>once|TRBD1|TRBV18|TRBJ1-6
CASSTTGGKDSPLHF
TGTGCCAGCTCTACGACAGGGGGCAAGGATTCACCCCTCCACTTT
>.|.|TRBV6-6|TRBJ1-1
CASSAQDRNTEAFF
TGTGCCAGCAGCGCGCAAGACAGGAACACTGAAGCTTTCTTT
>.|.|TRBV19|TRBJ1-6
CASLGTDRNSPLHF
TGTGCCAGTCTGGGGACCGACAGGAATTCACCCCTCCACTTT
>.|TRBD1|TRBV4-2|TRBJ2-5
CASSHDRVQETQYF
TGTGCCAGCAGCCATGACAGGGTCCAAGAGACCCAGTACTTC
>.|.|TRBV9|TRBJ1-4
CASSVGTAEKLFF
TGTGCCAGCAGCGTAGGGACAGCAGAAAAACTGTTTTTT
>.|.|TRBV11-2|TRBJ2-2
CASSLTGNTGELFF
TGTGCCAGCAGCTTGACAGGGAACACCGGGGAGCTGTTTTTT
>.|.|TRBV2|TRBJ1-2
CASTGGLYGYTF
TGTGCCAGCACGGGGGGCCTCTATGGCTACACCTTC
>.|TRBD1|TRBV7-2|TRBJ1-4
CASSALGTAYEKLFF
TGTGCCAGCAGCGCGCTCGGGACAGCTTATGAAAAACTGTTTTTT
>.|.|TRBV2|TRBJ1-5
CASSEGYSNQPQHF
TGTGCCAGCAGCGAGGGCTATAGCAATCAGCCCCAGCATTTT
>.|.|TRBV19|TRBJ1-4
CASSIELQGDEKLFF
TGTGCCAGTAGTATAGAGTTACAGGGAGATGAAAAACTGTTTTTT
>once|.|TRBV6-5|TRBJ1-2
CASLSGRVPYGYTF
TGTGCCAGTTTATCCGGGAGAGTTCCCTATGGCTACACCTTC
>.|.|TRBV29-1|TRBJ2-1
CSVGTGRGEQFF
TGCAGCGTTGGGACAGGGAGGGGTGAGCAGTTCTTC
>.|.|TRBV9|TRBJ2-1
CASSVAGLYNEQFF
TGTGCCAGCAGCGTAGCCGGACTATACAATGAGCAGTTCTTC
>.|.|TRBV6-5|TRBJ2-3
CASGGGFGGTDTQYF
TGTGCCAGCGGCGGGGGCTTCGGGGGCACAGATACGCAGTATTTT
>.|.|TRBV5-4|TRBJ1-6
CASSPTGVSAESPLHF
TGTGCCAGCAGCCCGACGGGGGTCTCAGCAGAATCACCCCTCCACTTT
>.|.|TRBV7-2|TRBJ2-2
CASSSGRTGLTGELFF
TGTGCCAGCAGCTCGGGGAGGACAGGACTAACCGGGGAGCTGTTTTTT
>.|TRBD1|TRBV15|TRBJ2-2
CATSKGRDRAGELFF
TGTGCCACCAGCAAAGGCCGGGACAGGGCCGGGGAGCTGTTTTTT
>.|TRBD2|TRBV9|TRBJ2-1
CASSDGGSSYNEQFF
TGTGCCAGCAGCGACGGGGGGAGTTCCTACAATGAGCAGTTCTTC
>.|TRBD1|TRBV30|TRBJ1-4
CAWTIGQAINEKLFF
TGTGCCTGGACGATCGGACAGGCCATTAATGAAAAACTGTTTTTT
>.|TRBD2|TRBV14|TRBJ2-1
CASSHIPGLASYNEQFF
TGTGCCAGCAGCCATATTCCGGGACTAGCGTCTTACAATGAGCAGTTCTTC
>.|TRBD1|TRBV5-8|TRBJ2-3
CASSLLGQFTDTQYF
TGTGCCAGCAGCCTCCTGGGACAGTTCACAGATACGCAGTATTTT
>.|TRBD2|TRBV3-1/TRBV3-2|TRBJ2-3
CASSLTSGGADTQYF
TGTGCCAGCAGCCTCACTAGCGGGGGAGCAGATACGCAGTATTTT
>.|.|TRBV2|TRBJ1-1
CASSLPLVRVAEAFF
TGTGCCAGCAGTCTACCCCTCGTGAGGGTCGCTGAAGCTTTCTTT